Following are 27 T cell receptor beta chains from one sample sequenced in a study of cytomegalovirus exposure and HLA in healthy donors. The PCR used 60 Vbeta and 13 Jbeta primers. Profiling relied on immunoSEQ multiplex PCR, and the TCRdb table lists in-frame clones only, not all of them. This table holds 150,000 to 180,000 clones, 74% found once. Material: PBMCs. These receptors came from a man aged 30 to 39 in good health and CMV-seronegative.

V gene TRBV13 combines with J gene TRBJ2-2; a possible D gene is TRBD2 (6 bases). V lost 5 bases, J lost 6 bases, and 13 bases lay in between. The CDR3 contains 14 residues. Germline CDR1 PRHDT, CDR2 FYEKMQ (reference sequence). CDR3 residues: CASSPQGGSGELFF. The CDR3 region has the DNA TGTGCCAGCAGCCCCCAGGGAGGTTCCGGGGAGCTGTTTTTT.

The chain couples TRBV19 to TRBJ2-1, with 7 bases fitting TRBD2. This CDR3 is built from 16 residues. CDR1 and CDR2 from the germline V gene are LNHDA and SQIVND (reference sequence). The V gene end was trimmed by 5 bases and the J gene end by 1 base; junction bases not matched to a gene: 8. DNA of the CDR3: TGTGCCAGTAGTCGGACGGGGGGTAGGTCCTACAATGAGCAGTTCTTC. It codes for CASSRTGGRSYNEQFF.

The chain recombines TRBV2 with TRBJ2-5; D is undetermined. Germline V gene lookup returns CDR1 SNHLY and CDR2 FYNNEI. V lost 4 bases and J lost 4, with 7 bases in between. This CDR3 contains 12 residues. The CDR3 reads CASSGLGETQYF. The CDR3 DNA sequence: TGTGCCAGCAGTGGGCTAGGAGAGACCCAGTACTTC. Using reference TRBV2 and TRBJ2-5 for the parts outside the CDR3, the full variable domain is EPEVTQTPSHQVTQMGQEVILRCVPISNHLYFYWYRQILGQKVEFLVSFYNNEISEKSEIFDDQFSVERPDGSNFTLKIRSTKLEDSAMYFCASSGLGETQYFGPGTRLLVL.

This chain links TRBV6-1 with TRBJ1-6, with TRBD1 identical over 10 bases. The CDR3 covers 14 residues. Losses at the gene ends were 6 bases for V and 10 bases for J; bases not matched to a gene: 6. From germline, CDR1 is MNHNS and CDR2 SASEGT. The CDR3 sequence: CASSEDRGKSPLHF. The CDR3 nucleotides read TGTGCCAGCAGCGAGGACAGGGGGAAGTCACCCCTCCACTTT.

The chain combines TRBV7-9 with TRBJ1-6; possible D gene TRBD1, 5 bases. Germline-derived CDR1 and CDR2 are SEHNR and FQNEAQ (reference sequence). The CDR3 length is 15 residues. V gave up 1 base and J gave up 10 bases, with 14 bases separating them. CDR3 protein: CASSLVAGTRSPLHF. The DNA for the CDR3 is TGTGCCAGCAGCTTAGTTGCGGGGACTAGATCACCCCTCCACTTT.

The CDR3 DNA is TGTGCCAGCAGCATGCCCCCGGGAGAGCAGTACTTC. Translation gives CASSMPPGEQYF. The chain combines TRBV5-6 with TRBJ2-5, with D possibly TRBD2 on 6 matching bases. Germline CDR1 reads SGHDT; CDR2 reads YYEEEE. Deletions cut 4 bases from V and 11 bases from J, with 15 bases between. This CDR3 is 12 amino acids long.

The CDR3 DNA sequence: TGTGCCAGCGGCCTCGACAGTCGGGCAGATACGCAGTATTTT. The encoded protein is CASGLDSRADTQYF. The chain carries TRBV2 and TRBJ2-3; TRBD1 is a possible D gene (5 bases). This CDR3 contains 14 residues. The germline CDR1 and CDR2 sequences are SNHLY and FYNNEI. V shed 8 bases and J shed 4 bases, with 16 bases lying between them.

The chain combines TRBV6-6 with TRBJ2-7, with a tentative D call TRBD2 (6 bases). The CDR3 consists of 16 residues. Germline CDR1 reads MNHNY; CDR2 reads SVGAGI (reference sequence). The germline V and J ends were trimmed by 0 bases and 0 bases, with 12 bases remaining between them. CDR3 nucleotide sequence: TGTGCCAGCAGTTACTCGGGGGGAACTTCCTCCTACGAGCAGTACTTC. Translating it yields CASSYSGGTSSYEQYF.

The rearrangement uses TRBV2 and TRBJ2-5; 7 bases line up with TRBD2. The trim removed 5 bases at V and 5 bases at J, leaving 8 bases unmatched. This CDR3 region has 14 residues. The V gene's germline CDR1 is SNHLY and CDR2 FYNNEI. As DNA, the CDR3 is TGTGCCAGCAGTTCCCCGGGGGGATGGGAGACCCAGTACTTC. Protein sequence: CASSSPGGWETQYF.

In its sample, this clone was seen a few times. The V gene is TRBV9, the J gene TRBJ2-1; D is perhaps TRBD2 (7 bases). The CDR3 loop spans 16 amino acids. The V end lost 4 bases, the J end lost 5 bases, and 19 bases lay between the germline ends. CDR1 and CDR2 from the germline V gene are SGDLS and YYNGEE. The chain's CDR3 is CASSPPGRGGDNEQFF. The CDR3 DNA sequence: TGTGCCAGCAGCCCCCCCGGAAGGGGGGGAGACAATGAGCAGTTCTTC.

CDR3 in amino acids: CASSYSLAGGLEQFF. As DNA, the CDR3 is TGTGCCAGCAGTTACTCGCTAGCGGGGGGGCTTGAGCAGTTCTTC. The chain couples TRBV6-6 to TRBJ2-1; 12 bases are shared with TRBD2. There are 15 residues in the CDR3. CDR1 is MNHNY, CDR2 SVGAGI, per germline (reference sequence). The ends lost 0 bases at V and 9 bases at J; junction bases unmatched: 3.

This clone occurred once. V usage is TRBV28 and J usage is TRBJ2-7, with 8 bases aligning to TRBD2. Trimming cost V 7 bases and J 3 bases; bases outside gene matches: 8. CDR1 and CDR2 (germline): MDHEN, SYDVKM. This CDR3 has 14 amino acids. The CDR3 sequence: CASIAAGLDYEQYF. In DNA, the CDR3 is TGTGCCAGCATCGCGGCGGGACTAGACTACGAGCAGTACTTC.

This chain links TRBV18 with TRBJ1-3; TRBD1 agrees at 7 bases. This CDR3 contains 15 residues. Germline assignment: CDR1 KGHSH and CDR2 LQKENI. The J segment lost 4 bases and the V segment lost 3 bases, leaving 6 bases of the junction unmatched. The CDR3 DNA reads as TGTGCCAGCTCACCTCGACAGGGAGCAGGAAACACCATATATTTT. Encoded protein: CASSPRQGAGNTIYF.

This clone was seen only a few times. DNA for the CDR3: TGTGCCAGTAGCACGGCGGGGTTGAGCTCTGGGGCCAACGTCCTGACTTTC. Translating it yields CASSTAGLSSGANVLTF. The chain recombines TRBV19 with TRBJ2-6; possibly TRBD2 for D (6 bases). CDR1 and CDR2 (germline): LNHDA, SQIVND (reference sequence). V was clipped by 6 bases and J by 0 bases, with 15 bases between them. The CDR3 consists of 17 residues.

The rearrangement uses TRBV7-2 and TRBJ2-5; D remains ambiguous. Germline V gene sequence: CDR1 SGHTA, CDR2 FQGNSA. V lost 0 bases and J 1 base, leaving 9 bases between the germline ends. This CDR3 spans 15 amino acids. DNA of the CDR3: TGTGCCAGCAGCTTAGCGCGACTGACCCAAGAGACCCAGTACTTC. This gives the protein CASSLARLTQETQYF.

The chain joins TRBV6-1 to TRBJ2-7; D ambiguous. The CDR3 is 12 amino acids. V lost 1 base and J lost 4, with 5 bases in between. In germline, CDR1 is MNHNS, CDR2 SASEGT. The CDR3 loop reads CASSEESYEQYF. The CDR3 DNA sequence: TGTGCCAGCAGTGAAGAGAGTTACGAGCAGTACTTC.

A single count supports this clone. This chain uses TRBV5-1 with TRBJ1-4, with 9 bases aligning to TRBD1. Looked up from germline, CDR1 is SGHRS and CDR2 is YFSETQ. CDR3 length equals 15 residues. The V segment lost 4 bases and the J segment 10 bases; nucleotides outside the gene matches: 11. CDR3 loop: CASSAARDRDRKLFF. The CDR3, as DNA: TGCGCCAGCAGCGCAGCTCGGGACAGGGATCGAAAACTGTTTTTT.

This sequence joins TRBV6-6 and TRBJ1-2, with 8 bases fitting TRBD1. This CDR3 has 14 residues. Per germline, CDR1 MNHNY and CDR2 SVGAGI (reference sequence). V was clipped by 2 bases and J by 6 bases; unmatched bases: 5. Here the CDR3 DNA reads TGTGCCAGCAGTTACCCGGGACAGGAAAATGGCTACACCTTC. It yields the protein CASSYPGQENGYTF.

The rearrangement joins TRBV4-2 to TRBJ2-5; TRBD1 is a possible D gene (5 bases). This CDR3 has 18 amino acids. CDR1 and CDR2 from the germline V gene are LGHNA and YNFKEQ. V shed 4 bases and J shed 2 bases, with 23 bases lying between them. The CDR3 loop reads CASSPGPGNRNIQETQYF. CDR3 coding DNA: TGTGCCAGCAGCCCAGGGCCCGGCAACCGTAACATTCAAGAGACCCAGTACTTC.

V is TRBV5-4 and J is TRBJ1-2; D possibly corresponds to TRBD1 (5 bases). The germline V and J ends were trimmed by 4 bases and 1 base, with 8 bases remaining between them. This CDR3 region has 13 residues. The germline gives CDR1 SGHNT, CDR2 YYREEE (reference sequence). CDR3 residues: CASSTDSNYGYTF. The CDR3 region has the DNA TGTGCCAGCAGCACTGACAGTAACTATGGCTACACCTTC.

As DNA, the CDR3 is TGTGCCAGCGTGGCGGGGGGGACCTCCTACGAGCAGTACTTC. Its protein is CASVAGGTSYEQYF. V and J are TRBV28 and TRBJ2-7; 9 positions match TRBD2. CDR1 and CDR2 from the germline V gene are MDHEN and SYDVKM. J lost 0 bases, V lost 8 bases, and 5 bases had no gene match. The CDR3 extends over 14 amino acids.

The V and J genes are TRBV21-1 and TRBJ1-6; the DNA was not compared with TRBD1, the D call given in the table. TRBV21-1 is an annotated pseudogene. There are 16 residues in the CDR3. The CDR3 protein is CASSLLLGHTHSPLHF. The CDR3 nucleotides read TGTGCCAGCAGCCTCTTACTGGGACACACACATTCACCCCTCCACTTT.

The chain is built from TRBV19 and TRBJ2-1; 13 nucleotides line up with TRBD2. Germline CDR1 reads LNHDA; CDR2 reads SQIVND (reference sequence). CDR3 length equals 16 residues. The V gene end was trimmed by 5 bases and the J gene end by 7 bases; junction bases not matched to a gene: 8. The CDR3, as DNA: TGTGCCAGTAGTGCCTGGACTAGCGGGGGCAATAATGAGCAGTTCTTC. Encoded protein: CASSAWTSGGNNEQFF.

This clone was detected only once. V is TRBV6-4 and J is TRBJ2-3, with 8 bases that match TRBD2. The CDR3 contains 13 residues. Germline CDR1 MRHNA, CDR2 SNTAGT. With 3 bases clipped from V and 10 bases from J, the junction kept 6 bases outside the gene matches. The CDR3 loop is CASSEGRGGSQYF. CDR3 coding DNA: TGTGCCAGCAGTGAAGGTCGGGGGGGGTCGCAGTATTTT.

The CDR3 DNA reads TGCAGCGTTGAAGATCGAGGGGGCGCGGGTGAAAAACTGTTTTTT. This encodes CSVEDRGGAGEKLFF. The chain uses TRBV29-1 and TRBJ1-4; 7 nucleotides agree with TRBD1. This CDR3 region has 15 residues. Trimming cost V 0 bases and J 7 bases; bases outside gene matches: 8. Germline assignment: CDR1 SQVTM and CDR2 ANQGSEA.

The J gene is TRBJ2-5, the V gene TRBV7-6; 8 bases map to TRBD1. Losses at the gene ends were 3 bases for V and 0 bases for J; bases not matched to a gene: 6. This CDR3 comprises 16 residues. The germline gives CDR1 SGHVS, CDR2 FNYEAQ. The CDR3 nucleotides are TGTGCCAGCAGCTTTGGGACAGGTCCGTACCAAGAGACCCAGTACTTC. Translating gives CASSFGTGPYQETQYF.

V and J are TRBV9 and TRBJ2-1; D may be TRBD2 (7 bases). The germline CDR1 and CDR2 sequences are SGDLS and YYNGEE. V was pared by 6 bases and J by 5 bases, with 21 bases between. CDR3 length: 16 residues. The CDR3 region has the DNA TGTGCCAGCACCTCAAGTCCGGGGGGCCTAGACAATGAGCAGTTCTTC. This sequence encodes CASTSSPGGLDNEQFF. Looking up the rest from reference TRBV9 and TRBJ2-1 gives the full variable domain: DSGVTQTPKHLITATGQRVTLRCSPRSGDLSVYWYQQSLDQGLQFLIQYYNGEERAKGNILERFSAQQFPDLHSELNLSSLELGDSALYFCASTSSPGGLDNEQFFGPGTRLTVL.